The 9 T cell receptor beta chains presented below share a single source sample, sequenced in a study of OX40 agonist ivuxolimab in advanced cancers. The repertoire was sequenced with immunoSEQ multiplex PCR; TCRdb's copy has only in-frame clones and lacks some. The sample consists of roughly 70,000 clones, 80% to 90% of them appearing once. Material: CD4+ or CD8+ T cells sorted from blood, obtained in a trial of the OX40 agonist ivuxolimab. The source is an adult with an advanced solid tumor such as melanoma, head and neck, liver or kidney cancer.

The V gene is TRBV20-1, the J gene TRBJ1-2; no firm D call. Per the germline V gene, CDR1 is DFQATT and CDR2 is SNEGSKA (reference sequence). This CDR3 has 11 amino acids. The V end lost 6 bases, the J end lost 8 bases, and 13 bases lay between the germline ends. CDR3 sequence reads: CSATLRLGYTF. CDR3 nucleotide sequence: TGCAGTGCAACCTTACGCTTGGGCTACACCTTC.

This clone is a singleton in its sample. The V gene is TRBV19, the J gene TRBJ2-2; 10 bases agree with TRBD1. V lost 5 bases to trimming and J lost 3 bases; unmatched junction nucleotides: 9. The CDR3 runs 17 residues. The germline CDR1 and CDR2 sequences are LNHDA and SQIVND (reference sequence). The CDR3 DNA reads TGTGCCAGTAGTCCGCGACAGGGGGCGTTTGACACCGGGGAGCTGTTTTTT. Protein: CASSPRQGAFDTGELFF.

The chain recombines TRBV6-5 with TRBJ1-1; D is uncertain. Trimming shortened V by 7 bases and J by 0 bases, and 9 bases separated the two germline ends. Germline CDR1 MNHEY, CDR2 SVGAGI. The CDR3 is 13 amino acids. The CDR3 region has the DNA TGTGCCAGCAAGGAAAGAATGAACACTGAAGCTTTCTTT. Amino acid sequence: CASKERMNTEAFF.

This clone was recorded once. V gene TRBV29-1 combines with J gene TRBJ2-5; either TRBD1 or TRBD2 may supply D (5 bases each). Germline lookup yields CDR1 SQVTM and CDR2 ANQGSEA. Trimming stripped 3 bases from V and 5 bases from J, with 13 bases between. This CDR3 has 13 residues. The DNA of the CDR3 is TGCAGCGTTGAGGGACCTCCAGGGGAGACCCAGTACTTC. This gives the protein CSVEGPPGETQYF.

The chain couples TRBV19 to TRBJ2-5; D may be TRBD1 or TRBD2 (5 bases each). Germline CDR1 is LNHDA and CDR2 is SQIVND (reference sequence). This CDR3 contains 13 residues. Trimming removed 8 bases at V and 5 bases at J, with 15 bases between. The CDR3 nucleotides read TGTGCCAGTGGTCCGAGGGGCCGTGAGACCCAGTACTTC. Its protein is CASGPRGRETQYF.

The genes are TRBV7-9 and TRBJ2-1; D possibly corresponds to TRBD2 (5 bases). The V and J ends lost 7 bases and 8 bases respectively, with 18 bases between them. CDR3 length equals 14 residues. Germline V CDR1 and CDR2: SEHNR, FQNEAQ (reference sequence). The CDR3 nucleotides are TGTGCCAGCACCGAACGACTAACCCTAGATGAGCAGTTCTTC. This encodes CASTERLTLDEQFF.

The chain combines TRBV5-4 with TRBJ2-7; 9 nucleotides match TRBD2. The germline V gene has CDR1 SGHNT and CDR2 YYREEE (reference sequence). This CDR3 contains 14 residues. Trimming cost V 4 bases and J 4 bases; bases outside gene matches: 6. The CDR3 is CASSRAGGRYEQYF. CDR3 sequence (DNA): TGTGCCAGCAGCCGTGCGGGGGGGCGATACGAGCAGTACTTC.

The DNA of the CDR3 is TGCGCCAGCAGAGGGAACACAGGGGGCTCCTACAATGAGCAGTTCTTC. Translation gives CASRGNTGGSYNEQFF. This chain joins TRBV5-1 and TRBJ2-1; the match to TRBD1 covers 8 bases. Trimming at V came to 5 bases and at J to 0 bases, leaving 7 bases not matched to a gene. The CDR3 covers 16 residues. Germline lookup yields CDR1 SGHRS and CDR2 YFSETQ.

This chain joins TRBV5-4 and TRBJ2-1; 8 bases align to TRBD1. The V segment lost 3 bases and the J segment 6 bases; nucleotides outside the gene matches: 11. Germline values: CDR1 SGHNT, CDR2 YYREEE (reference sequence). The CDR3 is 16 amino acids. DNA of the CDR3: TGTGCCAGCAGCTCCCCACAGGGGGTGGGAAGCAATGAGCAGTTCTTC. Translation gives CASSSPQGVGSNEQFF.